This T cell receptor (beta chain) was profiled in a study of T cells after posttransplantation cyclophosphamide. V lost 2 bases and J 3 bases, leaving 15 bases between the germline ends. The V gene's germline CDR1 is SGHRS and CDR2 YFSETQ. CDR3 size: 15 residues. TCRdb keeps only in-frame clones here, not all; method: immunoSEQ multiplex PCR. Altogether over 15,000 clones were found in the sample, and no singletons occur. This clone was observed at least ten times. Treatment was busulfan-fludarabine conditioning, a marrow graft, and cyclophosphamide on days +3 and +4. The specimen comprised PBMCs, sampled after allogeneic stem cell transplant with posttransplant cyclophosphamide. This sequence joins TRBV5-1 and TRBJ2-7, with a possible D match to TRBD1 (5 bases). The sequence came from a female patient between 30 and 39 years old who received an allogeneic stem cell transplant from a related donor, was CMV-positive, and had no GVHD. Some T cells may possibly be graft donor cells. This CDR3 is CASSFESGLHYEQYF. CDR3 bases: TGCGCCAGCAGCTTCGAATCAGGGCTCCACTACGAGCAGTACTTC.